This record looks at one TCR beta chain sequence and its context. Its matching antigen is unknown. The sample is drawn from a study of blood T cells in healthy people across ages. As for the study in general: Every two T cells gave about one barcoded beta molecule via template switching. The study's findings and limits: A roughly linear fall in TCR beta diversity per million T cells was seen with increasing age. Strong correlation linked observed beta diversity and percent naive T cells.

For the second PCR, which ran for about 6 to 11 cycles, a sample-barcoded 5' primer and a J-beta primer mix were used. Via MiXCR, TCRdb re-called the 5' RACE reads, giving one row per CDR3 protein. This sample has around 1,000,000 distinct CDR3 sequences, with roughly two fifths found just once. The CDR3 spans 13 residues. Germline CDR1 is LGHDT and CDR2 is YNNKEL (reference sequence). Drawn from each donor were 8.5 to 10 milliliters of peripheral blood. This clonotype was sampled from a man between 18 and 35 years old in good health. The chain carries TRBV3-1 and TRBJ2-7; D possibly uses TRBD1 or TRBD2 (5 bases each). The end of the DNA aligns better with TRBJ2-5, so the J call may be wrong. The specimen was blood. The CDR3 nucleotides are TGTGCCAGCAGTCGAGGGGTAGAAGAGACCCAGTACTTC. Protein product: CASSRGVEETQYF.